Following are 20 T cell receptor beta chains from one sample sequenced in a study of CD8 T cells in Susac syndrome. Random hexamers primed reverse transcription of 0.5 to 1 ug RNA. Each CDR3 protein gets one entry after TCRdb re-called the immunoSEQ multiplex PCR reads with MiXCR. The sample records around 130,000 distinct CDR3 sequences, approximately 79% being singletons. The sequenced sample consisted of CD8+ T cells from PBMCs. These receptors came from a human donor with multiple sclerosis.

The chain combines TRBV13 with TRBJ2-7; D unclear. Germline V lookup: CDR1 PRHDT, CDR2 FYEKMQ (reference sequence). The CDR3 has 12 residues. With 1 base removed from V and 5 bases from J, the gap between germline ends came to 6 bases. The DNA of the CDR3 is TGTGCCAGCAGCTTAGTAAGGGACGAGCAGTACTTC. Residues: CASSLVRDEQYF.

This chain links TRBV5-1 with TRBJ1-1; 10 bases fit TRBD1. This CDR3 region has 14 residues. Germline V gene data show CDR1 as SGHRS and CDR2 as YFSETQ. J was trimmed by 1 base and V by 4 bases; bases with no gene match: 1. CDR3 in amino acids: CASSRDRGNTEAFF. CDR3 DNA: TGCGCCAGCAGCCGGGACAGGGGGAACACTGAAGCTTTCTTT.

The sample holds one count of this clonotype. The chain carries TRBV12-3 or TRBV12-4 and TRBJ1-1, with unresolved D. The CDR3 totals 14 residues. The V end was cut by 3 bases, the J end by 1 base, with 9 bases between. CDR3 sequence (DNA): TGTGCCAGCAGTTTCGTCGGACCGAACACTGAAGCTTTCTTT. As protein: CASSFVGPNTEAFF.

V and J are TRBV12-3 or TRBV12-4 and TRBJ2-7; tentative D call: TRBD2 (5 bases). The CDR3 runs to 14 residues. Trimming removed 3 bases from V and 0 bases from J, with 9 bases in between. The CDR3 region has the DNA TGTGCCAGCAGTTTTGAGGGAAGCTCCTACGAGCAGTACTTC. Translation: CASSFEGSSYEQYF.

The J gene is TRBJ2-7, the V gene TRBV13, with D unresolved. Per the germline V gene, CDR1 is PRHDT and CDR2 is FYEKMQ (reference sequence). The CDR3 extends over 15 amino acids. V was trimmed by 1 base and J by 1 base, leaving 11 bases between them. This CDR3 is CASSLAGQVSYEQYF. CDR3 DNA: TGTGCCAGCAGCTTAGCCGGGCAGGTTTCCTACGAGCAGTACTTC.

This clonotype was seen more than once but under ten times. The rearrangement joins TRBV5-5 to TRBJ2-7, with 8 nucleotides matching TRBD1. The V gene's germline CDR1 is SGHKS and CDR2 YYEKEE (reference sequence). J lost 5 bases, V lost 10 bases, and 8 bases had no gene match. This CDR3 is built from 12 residues. Here the CDR3 reads CAWDQGAHEQYF. The DNA of the CDR3 is TGTGCCTGGGACCAGGGGGCTCACGAGCAGTACTTC.

The chain has TRBV27 and TRBJ2-5; 7 bases fit TRBD1. Trimming at V came to 1 base and at J to 5 bases, leaving 10 bases not matched to a gene. CDR1 is MNHEY, CDR2 SMNVEV, per germline (reference sequence). This CDR3 comprises 16 residues. CDR3 in amino acids: CASSLFPLDRDETQYF. The CDR3 nucleotides read TGTGCCAGCAGTTTATTTCCCCTCGACAGGGACGAGACCCAGTACTTC.

This clonotype was observed a few times. This rearrangement joins TRBV2 to TRBJ1-1, with D tentatively TRBD1 (5 bases). With 7 bases removed from V and 1 base from J, the gap between germline ends came to 22 bases. Looked up from germline, CDR1 is SNHLY and CDR2 is FYNNEI. This CDR3 has 17 amino acids. CDR3 sequence reads: CASNSRWGEEGNTEAFF. CDR3 nucleotide sequence: TGTGCCAGCAATTCCCGGTGGGGGGAAGAAGGGAACACTGAAGCTTTCTTT.

V usage is TRBV27 and J usage is TRBJ2-1, with 10 bases lining up with TRBD2. The ends lost 9 bases at V and 8 bases at J; junction bases unmatched: 4. Germline assignment: CDR1 MNHEY and CDR2 SMNVEV (reference sequence). The CDR3 sequence is 12 residues long. Here the CDR3 reads CASSGRPHEQFF. In nucleotides, the CDR3 is TGTGCCAGTAGCGGGAGGCCCCATGAGCAGTTCTTC.

This chain joins TRBV6-2 or TRBV6-3 and TRBJ2-1; D is possibly TRBD2 (5 bases). The CDR3 runs to 11 residues. The V end was cut by 10 bases, the J end by 4 bases, with 8 bases between. CDR1 and CDR2 (germline): MNHEY, SVGEGT. CDR3 in amino acids: CATDYYNEQFF. The CDR3 DNA sequence: TGTGCCACTGACTATTACAATGAGCAGTTCTTC.

The chain couples TRBV4-3 to TRBJ1-3; the match to TRBD1 covers 12 bases. V shed 1 base, J shed 4 bases, and the junction held 14 bases outside the gene matches. Germline V gives CDR1 LGHNA, CDR2 YSLEER. The length of the CDR3 is 20 residues. The CDR3 spells CASSQGVGTGGAQKGNTIYF. The CDR3 DNA follows: TGCGCCAGCAGCCAAGGAGTTGGGACAGGGGGCGCCCAGAAAGGAAACACCATATATTTT.

The chain recombines TRBV15 with TRBJ2-2; the D call may be TRBD1 or TRBD2 (6 bases each). Germline CDR1 LNHNV, CDR2 YYDKDF (reference sequence). Between the trimmed V and J ends, which lost 5 bases and 2 bases, there was a span of 24 bases. The CDR3 is 19 amino acids. The CDR3 reads CATSSPWGLRGENTGELFF. DNA for the CDR3: TGTGCCACCAGCTCCCCGTGGGGATTGAGGGGGGAAAACACCGGGGAGCTGTTTTTT.

V usage is TRBV27 and J usage is TRBJ2-5; 10 bases line up with TRBD1. V was clipped by 6 bases and J by 5 bases; unmatched bases: 9. This CDR3 is 15 amino acids long. CDR1 MNHEY and CDR2 SMNVEV come from the germline V gene (reference sequence). In DNA, the CDR3 is TGTGCCAGCAGCTCCGGTCCGGGACAGGGGGAGACCCAGTACTTC. Amino acids: CASSSGPGQGETQYF.

J is TRBJ2-7 and V is TRBV20-1; 14 bases fit TRBD2. The CDR3 is made up of 16 amino acids. Unmatched junction bases numbered 8, after V lost 4 bases and J lost 3 bases. CDR1 and CDR2 (germline): DFQATT, SNEGSKA (reference sequence). The CDR3 here is CSATTSGGAGDYEQYF. The CDR3 bases are TGCAGTGCTACGACTAGCGGGGGGGCCGGGGACTACGAGCAGTACTTC.

The chain uses TRBV2 and TRBJ2-7; 7 bases map to TRBD1. Germline V lookup: CDR1 SNHLY, CDR2 FYNNEI. This CDR3 has 15 residues. The ends lost 4 bases at V and 3 bases at J; junction bases unmatched: 9. The CDR3 sequence: CASSGIDRAGYEQYV. As DNA, the CDR3 is TGTGCCAGCAGTGGAATCGACAGGGCAGGCTACGAGCAGTACGTC.

The chain has TRBV15 and TRBJ1-5; D gene uncertain. Trimming stripped 3 bases from V and 2 bases from J, with 20 bases between. The length of the CDR3 is 18 residues. Germline assignment: CDR1 LNHNV and CDR2 YYDKDF (reference sequence). CDR3 in amino acids: CATSSTFRVEEGNQPQHF. The CDR3 nucleotides read TGTGCCACCAGCAGCACCTTCCGGGTCGAGGAAGGCAATCAGCCCCAGCATTTT.

The rearrangement joins TRBV12-3 or TRBV12-4 to TRBJ2-1; 9 bases line up with TRBD2. Trimming at V came to 3 bases and at J to 4 bases, leaving 7 bases not matched to a gene. This CDR3 spans 16 amino acids. DNA of the CDR3: TGTGCCAGCAGTTTGATTAGCGGGGGAGAATACAATGAGCAGTTCTTC. The encoded protein is CASSLISGGEYNEQFF.

V gene TRBV6-1 combines with J gene TRBJ2-2; D gene uncertain. V dropped 8 bases and J dropped 7 bases, with 8 bases sitting between them. The V gene's germline CDR1 is MNHNS and CDR2 SASEGT. The length of the CDR3 is 11 residues. The CDR3 bases are TGTGCCAGCGCTTCTGGCGGGGAGCTGTTTTTT. Amino acid sequence: CASASGGELFF.

This clonotype was detected only a few times. The rearrangement links TRBV10-2 to TRBJ1-1; D unresolved. CDR1 and CDR2 from the germline V gene are WSHSY and SAAADI. The CDR3 runs 13 residues. Trimming pared 5 bases from V and 1 base from J, leaving 8 bases between. The CDR3 spells CASSPTANTEAFF. The DNA for the CDR3 is TGCGCCAGCAGTCCAACAGCGAACACTGAAGCTTTCTTT.

This clonotype was detected only a few times. The rearrangement joins TRBV29-1 to TRBJ1-4, with no clear D. This CDR3 is 11 amino acids long. The germline gives CDR1 SQVTM, CDR2 ANQGSEA. V dropped 5 bases and J dropped 5 bases, with 6 bases sitting between them. CDR3 protein: CSVRANEKLFF. In nucleotides, the CDR3 is TGCAGCGTTCGGGCAAATGAAAAACTGTTTTTT.